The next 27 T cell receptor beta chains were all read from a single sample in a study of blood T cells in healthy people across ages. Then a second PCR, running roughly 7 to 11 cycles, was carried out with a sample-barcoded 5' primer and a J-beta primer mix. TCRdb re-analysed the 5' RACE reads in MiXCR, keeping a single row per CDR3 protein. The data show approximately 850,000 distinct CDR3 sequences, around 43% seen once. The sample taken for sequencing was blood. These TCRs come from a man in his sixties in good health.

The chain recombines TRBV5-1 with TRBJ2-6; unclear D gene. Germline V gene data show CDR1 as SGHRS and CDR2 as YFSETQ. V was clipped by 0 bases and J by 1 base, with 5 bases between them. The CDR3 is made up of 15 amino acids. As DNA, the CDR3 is TGCGCCAGCAGCTTGGTGACTTCTGGGGCCAACGTCCTGACTTTC. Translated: CASSLVTSGANVLTF.

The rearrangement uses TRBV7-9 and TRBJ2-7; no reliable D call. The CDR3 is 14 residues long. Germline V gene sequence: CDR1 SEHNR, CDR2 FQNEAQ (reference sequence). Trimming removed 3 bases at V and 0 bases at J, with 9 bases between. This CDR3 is CASSLNEYSYEQYF. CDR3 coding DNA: TGTGCCAGCAGCTTGAATGAGTACTCCTACGAGCAGTACTTC.

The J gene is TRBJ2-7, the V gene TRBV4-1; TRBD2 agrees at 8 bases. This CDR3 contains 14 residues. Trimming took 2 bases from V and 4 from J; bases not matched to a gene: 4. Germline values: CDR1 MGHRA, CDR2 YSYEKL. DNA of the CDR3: TGCGCCAGCAGCCAAAACGGGGGGGCTTACGAGCAGTACTTC. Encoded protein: CASSQNGGAYEQYF.

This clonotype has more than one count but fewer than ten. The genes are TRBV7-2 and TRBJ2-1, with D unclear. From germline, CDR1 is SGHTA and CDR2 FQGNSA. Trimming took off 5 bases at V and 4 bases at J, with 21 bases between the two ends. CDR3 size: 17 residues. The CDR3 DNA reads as TGTGCCAGCAGCCCAGAATTACAGTGGCTCGTATACAATGAGCAGTTCTTC. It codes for CASSPELQWLVYNEQFF.

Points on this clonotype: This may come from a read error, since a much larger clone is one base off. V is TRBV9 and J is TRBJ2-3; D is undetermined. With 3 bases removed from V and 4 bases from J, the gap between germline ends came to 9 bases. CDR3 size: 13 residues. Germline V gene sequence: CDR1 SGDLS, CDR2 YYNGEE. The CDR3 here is CASSGEPADTQYF. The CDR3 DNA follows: TGTGCCAGCAGCGGAGAACCTGCAGATACGCAGTATTTT.

CDR3 in DNA: TGTGCCAGCAGACAGGGCCCCGAGCAGTTCTTC. It is translated as CASRQGPEQFF. V gene TRBV2 combines with J gene TRBJ2-1; perhaps TRBD1 as D (6 bases). CDR1 is SNHLY and CDR2 is FYNNEI in the germline V gene. The V and J ends lost 6 bases and 10 bases respectively, with 10 bases between them. The CDR3 totals 11 residues.

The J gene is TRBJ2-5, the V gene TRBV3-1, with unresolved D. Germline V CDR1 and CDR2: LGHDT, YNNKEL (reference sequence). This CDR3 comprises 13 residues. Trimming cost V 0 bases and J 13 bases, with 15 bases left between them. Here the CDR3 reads CASSQDERRRWYF. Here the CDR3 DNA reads TGTGCCAGCAGCCAAGATGAAAGGCGCCGTTGGTACTTC.

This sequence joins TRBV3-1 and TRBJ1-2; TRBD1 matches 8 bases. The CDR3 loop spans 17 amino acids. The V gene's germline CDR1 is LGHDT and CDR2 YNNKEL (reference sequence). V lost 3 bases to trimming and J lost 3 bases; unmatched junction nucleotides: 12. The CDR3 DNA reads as TGTGCCAGCAGCCAGGCCCGGGGCAGGGGGCAGGACTATGGCTACACCTTC. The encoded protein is CASSQARGRGQDYGYTF.

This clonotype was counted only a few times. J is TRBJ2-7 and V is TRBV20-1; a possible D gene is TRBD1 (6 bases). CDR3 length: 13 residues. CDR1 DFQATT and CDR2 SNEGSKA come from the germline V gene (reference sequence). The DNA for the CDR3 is TGCAGCTATAACACAGGGAGTTCGTACGAGCAGTACTTC. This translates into CSYNTGSSYEQYF.

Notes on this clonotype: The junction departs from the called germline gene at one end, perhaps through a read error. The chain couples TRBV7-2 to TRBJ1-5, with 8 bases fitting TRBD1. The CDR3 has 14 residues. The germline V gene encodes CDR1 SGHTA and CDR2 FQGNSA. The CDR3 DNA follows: TGTGCCAGCAGCTTAAGCAGGGGGCGTCAGTCCCAGCATTTT. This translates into CASSLSRGRQSQHF.

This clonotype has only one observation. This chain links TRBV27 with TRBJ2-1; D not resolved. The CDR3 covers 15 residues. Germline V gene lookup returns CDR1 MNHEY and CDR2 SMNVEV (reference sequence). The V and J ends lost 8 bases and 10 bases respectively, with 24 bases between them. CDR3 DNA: TGTGCCAGCTGGACCCGGACCGAACTTAGGCAGGAGCAGTTCTTC. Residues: CASWTRTELRQEQFF.

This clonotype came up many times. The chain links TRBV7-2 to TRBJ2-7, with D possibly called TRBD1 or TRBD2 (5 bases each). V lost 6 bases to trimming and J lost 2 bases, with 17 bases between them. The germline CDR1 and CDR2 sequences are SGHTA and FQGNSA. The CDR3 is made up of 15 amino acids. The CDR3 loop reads CASSSQGSGTYEQYF. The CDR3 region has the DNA TGTGCCAGCAGTTCCCAGGGTTCGGGGACCTACGAGCAGTACTTC.

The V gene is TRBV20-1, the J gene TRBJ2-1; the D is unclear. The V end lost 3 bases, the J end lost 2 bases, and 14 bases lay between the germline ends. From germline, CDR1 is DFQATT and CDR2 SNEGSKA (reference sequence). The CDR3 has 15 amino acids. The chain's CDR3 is CSASPLGKAYNEQFF. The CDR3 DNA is TGCAGTGCTAGCCCCCTGGGAAAGGCCTACAATGAGCAGTTCTTC.

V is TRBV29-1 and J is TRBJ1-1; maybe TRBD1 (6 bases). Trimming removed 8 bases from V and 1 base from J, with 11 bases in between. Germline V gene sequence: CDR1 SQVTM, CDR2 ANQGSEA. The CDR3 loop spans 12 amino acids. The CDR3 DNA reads TGCAGCATAGACAGGACGAACACTGAAGCTTTCTTT. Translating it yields CSIDRTNTEAFF.

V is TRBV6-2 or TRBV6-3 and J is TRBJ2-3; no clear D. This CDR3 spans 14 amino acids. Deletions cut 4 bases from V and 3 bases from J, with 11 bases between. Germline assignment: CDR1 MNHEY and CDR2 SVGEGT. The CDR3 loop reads CASSSQVATDTQYF. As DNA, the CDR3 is TGTGCCAGCAGTTCCCAGGTGGCGACAGATACGCAGTATTTT.

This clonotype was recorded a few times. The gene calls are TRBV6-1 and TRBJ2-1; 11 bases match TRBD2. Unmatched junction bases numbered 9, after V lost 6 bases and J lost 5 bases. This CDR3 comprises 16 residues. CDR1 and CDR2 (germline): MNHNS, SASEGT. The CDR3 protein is CASRQPTSGGNNEQFF. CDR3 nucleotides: TGTGCCAGCAGACAACCCACTAGCGGGGGTAACAATGAGCAGTTCTTC.

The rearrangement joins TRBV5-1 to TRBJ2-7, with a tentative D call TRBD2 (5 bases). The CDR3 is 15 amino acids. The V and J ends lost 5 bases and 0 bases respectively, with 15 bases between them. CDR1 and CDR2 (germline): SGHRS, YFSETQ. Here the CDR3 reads CASRRDRGSSYEQYF. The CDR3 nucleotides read TGCGCCAGCAGGAGGGATCGGGGATCCTCCTACGAGCAGTACTTC.

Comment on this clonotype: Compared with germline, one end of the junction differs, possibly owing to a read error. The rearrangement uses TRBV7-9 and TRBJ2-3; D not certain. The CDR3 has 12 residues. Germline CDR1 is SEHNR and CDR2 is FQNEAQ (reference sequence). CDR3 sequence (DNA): TGTGTCAGCAGCTTAAATACAGATACGCAGTATTTT. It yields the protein CVSSLNTDTQYF.

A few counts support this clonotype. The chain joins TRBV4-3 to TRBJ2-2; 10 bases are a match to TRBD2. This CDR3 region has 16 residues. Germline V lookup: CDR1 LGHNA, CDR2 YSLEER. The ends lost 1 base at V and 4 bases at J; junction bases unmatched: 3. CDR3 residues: CASSQGTSGSTGELFF. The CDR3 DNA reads TGCGCCAGCAGCCAAGGGACTAGCGGATCCACCGGGGAGCTGTTTTTT.

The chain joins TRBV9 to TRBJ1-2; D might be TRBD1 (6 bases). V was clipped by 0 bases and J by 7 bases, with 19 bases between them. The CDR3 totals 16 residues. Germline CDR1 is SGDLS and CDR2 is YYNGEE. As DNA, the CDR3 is TGTGCCAGCAGCGTAGTAGCGCTCGGGGACAAGACTGGCTACACCTTC. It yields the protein CASSVVALGDKTGYTF. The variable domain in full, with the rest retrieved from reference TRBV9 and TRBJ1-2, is DSGVTQTPKHLITATGQRVTLRCSPRSGDLSVYWYQQSLDQGLQFLIQYYNGEERAKGNILERFSAQQFPDLHSELNLSSLELGDSALYFCASSVVALGDKTGYTFGSGTRLTVV.

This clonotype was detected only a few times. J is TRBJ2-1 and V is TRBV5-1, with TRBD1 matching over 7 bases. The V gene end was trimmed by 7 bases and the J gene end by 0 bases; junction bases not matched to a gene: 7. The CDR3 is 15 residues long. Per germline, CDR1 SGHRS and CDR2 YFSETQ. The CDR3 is CASGGQESSYNEQFF. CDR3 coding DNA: TGCGCCAGCGGAGGACAGGAAAGCTCCTACAATGAGCAGTTCTTC. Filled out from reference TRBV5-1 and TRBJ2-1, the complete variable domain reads KAGVTQTPRYLIKTRGQQVTLSCSPISGHRSVSWYQQTPGQGLQFLFEYFSETQRNKGNFPGRFSGRQFSNSRSEMNVSTLELGDSALYLCASGGQESSYNEQFFGPGTRLTVL.

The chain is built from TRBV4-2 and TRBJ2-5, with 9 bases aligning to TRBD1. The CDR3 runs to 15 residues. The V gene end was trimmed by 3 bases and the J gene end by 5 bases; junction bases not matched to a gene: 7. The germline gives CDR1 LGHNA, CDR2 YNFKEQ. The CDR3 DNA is TGTGCCAGCAGCCATGCTACAGGGGGCGGGGAGACCCAGTACTTC. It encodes CASSHATGGGETQYF.

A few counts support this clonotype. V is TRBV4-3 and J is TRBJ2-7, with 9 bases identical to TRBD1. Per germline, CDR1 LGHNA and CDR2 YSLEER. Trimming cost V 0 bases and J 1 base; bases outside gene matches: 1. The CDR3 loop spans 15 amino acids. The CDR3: CASSQEGTGSYEQYF. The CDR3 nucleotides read TGCGCCAGCAGCCAAGAAGGGACAGGGTCCTACGAGCAGTACTTC.

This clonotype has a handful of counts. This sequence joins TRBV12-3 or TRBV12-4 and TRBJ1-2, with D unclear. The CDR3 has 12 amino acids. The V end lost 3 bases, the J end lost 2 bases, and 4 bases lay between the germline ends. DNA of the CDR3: TGTGCCAGCAGTTTGGAGAACTATGGCTACACCTTC. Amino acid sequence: CASSLENYGYTF.

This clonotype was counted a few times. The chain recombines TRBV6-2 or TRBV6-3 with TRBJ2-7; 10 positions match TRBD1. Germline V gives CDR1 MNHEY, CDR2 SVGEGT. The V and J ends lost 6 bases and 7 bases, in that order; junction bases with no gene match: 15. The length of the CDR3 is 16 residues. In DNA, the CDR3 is TGTGCCAGCAGGACCTCGGGACAGGGGCCAAACAATGAGCAGTACTTC. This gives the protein CASRTSGQGPNNEQYF.

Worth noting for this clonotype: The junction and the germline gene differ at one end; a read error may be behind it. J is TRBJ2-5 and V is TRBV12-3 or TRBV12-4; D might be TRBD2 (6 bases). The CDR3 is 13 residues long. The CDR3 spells CASGRGIQEAQYF. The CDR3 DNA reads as TGTGCCAGTGGTCGGGGGATTCAAGAGGCCCAGTACTTC.

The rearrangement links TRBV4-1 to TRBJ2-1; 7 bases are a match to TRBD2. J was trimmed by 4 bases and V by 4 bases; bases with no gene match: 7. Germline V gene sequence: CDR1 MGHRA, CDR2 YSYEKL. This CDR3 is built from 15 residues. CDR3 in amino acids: CASSPAGLGYNEQFF. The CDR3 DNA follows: TGCGCCAGCAGCCCCGCCGGACTAGGGTACAATGAGCAGTTCTTC.